The clone carrying this TCR beta chain was observed a handful of times. Its antigen is unknown. This record comes from a study of OX40 agonist ivuxolimab in advanced cancers. Study-wide background: It was ivuxolimab, an agonistic anti-OX40 (CD134) antibody, that patients were treated with.

CDR1 SGDLS and CDR2 YYNGEE come from the germline V gene. The ends were cut back, 0 bases at V and 2 bases at J, with 11 bases in the middle. The CDR3 loop spans 15 amino acids. Profiling relied on immunoSEQ multiplex PCR, and the TCRdb table lists in-frame clones only, not all of them. The sample includes 92,000 or so clones, approximately 90% of them seen just once. General study points: Antigen specificity remained undetermined for the expanded peripheral T cells. Normalized expansion of T-cell clones was also low for some nonresponders. Relative to CD4+ cells, CD8+ T cells on average had more expanded clones.

The origin of this receptor is an adult with an advanced solid tumor such as melanoma, head and neck, liver or kidney cancer. V is TRBV9 and J is TRBJ1-1; D is undetermined. This specimen was CD4+ or CD8+ T cells sorted from blood, taken in a trial of the OX40 agonist ivuxolimab. CDR3 amino acids: CASSVVGRANTEAFF. Written as DNA, the CDR3 is TGTGCCAGCAGCGTAGTCGGCAGAGCCAACACTGAAGCTTTCTTT.